Below, 7 T cell receptor beta chains from the same sample are listed, as sequenced in a study of CD8 T cells in ankylosing spondylitis. Study results and limitations: A TCR beta motif of seven or eight highly homologous variants appeared characteristic of ankylosing spondylitis blood.

Via MiXCR, TCRdb re-called the 5' RACE reads, giving one row per CDR3 protein. The sample includes 750,000 to 850,000 distinct CDR3 sequences, 12% of them seen just once. No antigen has been assigned to these receptors. Sample: blood, either unsorted or a sorted T cell fraction (not recorded which). The origin of the receptors is a male donor with ankylosing spondylitis.

In this sample, this clonotype turned up a few times. This rearrangement joins TRBV6-2 or TRBV6-3 to TRBJ2-7; D remains ambiguous. CDR3 length: 13 amino acids. The V end was cut by 6 bases, the J end by 4 bases, with 13 bases between. Germline lookup yields CDR1 MNHEY and CDR2 SVGEGT. CDR3 coding DNA: TGTGCCAGCAGAAAGCCGGTCGCATACGAGCAGTACTTC. Its translation: CASRKPVAYEQYF.

V gene TRBV5-6 combines with J gene TRBJ2-1; D remains unclear. Trimming shortened V by 2 bases and J by 9 bases, and 15 bases separated the two germline ends. Germline V gene sequence: CDR1 SGHDT, CDR2 YYEEEE. This CDR3 spans 14 amino acids. In DNA, the CDR3 is TGTGCCAGCAGCTTCCTAGGTGACGAAGGTGAGCAGTTCTTC. Protein product: CASSFLGDEGEQFF.

This clonotype was counted between two and nine times. The rearrangement uses TRBV5-5 and TRBJ2-5, with D unresolved. Looked up from germline, CDR1 is SGHKS and CDR2 is YYEKEE (reference sequence). The CDR3 is 14 amino acids. The ends were cut back, 4 bases at V and 4 bases at J, with 14 bases in the middle. CDR3 loop: CASSISQAPETQYF. In nucleotides, the CDR3 is TGTGCCAGCAGCATTAGCCAGGCCCCAGAGACCCAGTACTTC.

The chain carries TRBV12-3 or TRBV12-4 and TRBJ2-2; 9 bases line up with TRBD1. The CDR3 sequence is 15 residues long. The V segment lost 6 bases and the J segment 5 bases; nucleotides outside the gene matches: 7. The CDR3 DNA reads as TGTGCCAGCAGCCCACAGGGGGCTGGGACCGGGGAGCTGTTTTTT. Amino acids: CASSPQGAGTGELFF.

This clonotype appeared a single time. The chain is built from TRBV20-1 and TRBJ2-7; 11 nucleotides line up with TRBD2. Unmatched junction bases numbered 9, after V lost 6 bases and J lost 5 bases. CDR1 is DFQATT and CDR2 is SNEGSKA in the germline V gene (reference sequence). The CDR3 loop spans 14 amino acids. As DNA, the CDR3 is TGCAGTGCCAGTAGCGGGAGGGCCTATGACGAGCAGTACTTC. It yields the protein CSASSGRAYDEQYF.

This clonotype was seen a few times. The chain links TRBV12-2 to TRBJ2-7; the table gives TRBD2 as D, unverified against the DNA. TRBV12-2 counts as a pseudogene. The CDR3 has 12 residues. CDR3 in DNA: TGTGCAAGTCGCCCTAACGGGGGCGAGCAGTACTTC. It yields the protein CASRPNGGEQYF.

The chain employs TRBV12-3 or TRBV12-4 and TRBJ1-4; unclear D gene. Trimming stripped 3 bases from V and 4 bases from J, with 9 bases between. The CDR3 runs to 14 residues. CDR3 residues: CASSFLGINEKLFF. In DNA, the CDR3 is TGTGCCAGCAGTTTTTTGGGAATTAATGAAAAACTGTTTTTT.